This T cell receptor beta chain is from a study of beta chain features in type 1 diabetes. Germline CDR1 is SGHTA and CDR2 is FQGNSA. With V trimmed by 5 bases and J by 4 bases, 8 bases remained unmatched. The CDR3 consists of 16 residues. This clone has just a few counts. The study reverse transcribed the entire isolated RNA, so it sequenced expressed TCRB transcripts. Repertoires were generated with immunoSEQ multiplex PCR, while TCRdb's copy carries only in-frame clones and drops some. The sample has around 40,000 clones, around 50% seen once; the top ten hold roughly 2%. The rearrangement uses TRBV7-2 and TRBJ2-1, with 10 bases fitting TRBD2. This receptor was obtained from a woman between 18 and 29 years old in good health. Sequences were obtained from Tregs from blood. The CDR3: CASSPPGLAVYNEQFF. CDR3 DNA sequence: TGTGCCAGCAGCCCTCCCGGACTAGCGGTTTACAATGAGCAGTTCTTC. Combining the CDR3 with reference TRBV7-2 and TRBJ2-1 gives the whole variable domain GAGVSQSPSNKVTEKGKDVELRCDPISGHTALYWYRQSLGQGLEFLIYFQGNSAPDKSGLPSDRFSAERTGGSVSTLTIQRTQQEDSAVYLCASSPPGLAVYNEQFFGPGTRLTVL.